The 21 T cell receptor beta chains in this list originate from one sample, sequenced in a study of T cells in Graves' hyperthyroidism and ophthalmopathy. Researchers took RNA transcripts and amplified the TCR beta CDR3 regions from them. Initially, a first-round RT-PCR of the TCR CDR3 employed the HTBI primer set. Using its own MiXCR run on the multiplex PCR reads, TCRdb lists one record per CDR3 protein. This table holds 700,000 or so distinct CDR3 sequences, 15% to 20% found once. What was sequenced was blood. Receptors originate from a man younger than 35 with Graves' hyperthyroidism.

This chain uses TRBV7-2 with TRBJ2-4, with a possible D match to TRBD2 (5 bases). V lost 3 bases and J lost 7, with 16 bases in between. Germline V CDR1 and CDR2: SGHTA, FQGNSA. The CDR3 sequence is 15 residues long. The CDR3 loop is CASSFFAGVGNIQYF. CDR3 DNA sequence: TGTGCCAGCAGCTTCTTTGCGGGCGTGGGGAACATTCAGTACTTC.

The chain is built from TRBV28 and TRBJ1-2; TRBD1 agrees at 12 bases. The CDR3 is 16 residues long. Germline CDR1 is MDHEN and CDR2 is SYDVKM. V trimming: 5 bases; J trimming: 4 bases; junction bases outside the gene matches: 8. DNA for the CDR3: TGTGCCAGCAGTACCGGGACAGGGGGCGGGACCTATGGCTACACCTTC. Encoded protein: CASSTGTGGGTYGYTF.

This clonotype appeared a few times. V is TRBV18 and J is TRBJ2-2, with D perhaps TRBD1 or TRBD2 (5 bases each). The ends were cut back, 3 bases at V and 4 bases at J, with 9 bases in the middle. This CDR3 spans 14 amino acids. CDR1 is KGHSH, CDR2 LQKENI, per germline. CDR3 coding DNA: TGTGCCAGCTCACCGGGACCCATCACCGGGGAGCTGTTTTTT. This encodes CASSPGPITGELFF.

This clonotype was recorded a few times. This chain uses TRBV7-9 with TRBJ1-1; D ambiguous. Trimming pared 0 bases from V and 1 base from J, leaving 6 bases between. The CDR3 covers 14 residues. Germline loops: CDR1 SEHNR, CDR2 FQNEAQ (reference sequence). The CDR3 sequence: CASSLAAPNTEAFF. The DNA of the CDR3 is TGTGCCAGCAGCTTAGCGGCCCCGAACACTGAAGCTTTCTTT. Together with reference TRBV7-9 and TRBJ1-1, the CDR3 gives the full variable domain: DTGVSQNPRHKITKRGQNVTFRCDPISEHNRLYWYRQTLGQGPEFLTYFQNEAQLEKSRLLSDRFSAERPKGSFSTLEIQRTEQGDSAMYLCASSLAAPNTEAFFGQGTRLTVV.

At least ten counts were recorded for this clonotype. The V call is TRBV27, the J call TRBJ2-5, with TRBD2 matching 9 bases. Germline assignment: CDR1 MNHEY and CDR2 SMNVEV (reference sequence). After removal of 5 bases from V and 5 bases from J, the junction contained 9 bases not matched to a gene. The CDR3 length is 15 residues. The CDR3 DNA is TGTGCCAGCAGTCCCGTAATAGCGGGAGTGGAGACCCAGTACTTC. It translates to CASSPVIAGVETQYF.

The CDR3 spells CASSGLAPETQYF. The CDR3 nucleotides read TGTGCCAGCAGCGGACTAGCTCCGGAGACCCAGTACTTC. This rearrangement joins TRBV6-1 to TRBJ2-5, with 8 bases matching TRBD2. CDR3 size: 13 residues. J lost 5 bases, V lost 6 bases, and 5 bases had no gene match. Germline V CDR1 and CDR2: MNHNS, SASEGT.

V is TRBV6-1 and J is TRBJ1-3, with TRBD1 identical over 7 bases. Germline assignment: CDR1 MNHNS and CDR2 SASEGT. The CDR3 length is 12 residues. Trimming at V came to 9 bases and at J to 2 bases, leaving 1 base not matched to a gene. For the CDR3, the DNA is TGTGCCAGTGGGACAGCTGGAAACACCATATATTTT. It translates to CASGTAGNTIYF.

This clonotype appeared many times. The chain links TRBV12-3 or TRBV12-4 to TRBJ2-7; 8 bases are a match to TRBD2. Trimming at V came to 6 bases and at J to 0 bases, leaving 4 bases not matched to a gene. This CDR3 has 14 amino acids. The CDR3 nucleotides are TGTGCCAGCAGGGAGAGCGGGAGCTCCTACGAGCAGTACTTC. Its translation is CASRESGSSYEQYF.

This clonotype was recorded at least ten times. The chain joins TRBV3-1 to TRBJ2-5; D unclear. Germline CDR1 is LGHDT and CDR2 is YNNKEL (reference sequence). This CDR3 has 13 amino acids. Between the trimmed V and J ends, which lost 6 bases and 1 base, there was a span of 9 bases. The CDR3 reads CASSSRGQETQYF. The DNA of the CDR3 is TGTGCCAGCAGTTCTCGCGGCCAAGAGACCCAGTACTTC.

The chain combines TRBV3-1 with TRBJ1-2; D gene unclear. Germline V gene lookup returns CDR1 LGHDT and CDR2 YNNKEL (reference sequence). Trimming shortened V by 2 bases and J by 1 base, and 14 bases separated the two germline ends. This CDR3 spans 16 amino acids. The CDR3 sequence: CASSQRGVKGNYGYTF. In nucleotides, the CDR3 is TGTGCCAGCAGCCAACGGGGTGTAAAGGGTAACTATGGCTACACCTTC. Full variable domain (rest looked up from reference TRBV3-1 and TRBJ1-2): DTAVSQTPKYLVTQMGNDKSIKCEQNLGHDTMYWYKQDSKKFLKIMFSYNNKELIINETVPNRFSPKSPDKAHLNLHINSLELGDSAVYFCASSQRGVKGNYGYTFGSGTRLTVV.

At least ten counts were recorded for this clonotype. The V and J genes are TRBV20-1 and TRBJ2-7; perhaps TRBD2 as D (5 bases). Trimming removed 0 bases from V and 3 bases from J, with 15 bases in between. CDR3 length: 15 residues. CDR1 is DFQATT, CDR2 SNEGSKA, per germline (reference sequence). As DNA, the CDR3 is TGCAGTGCTAGAGATCGGGGAGCGGTGATCTACGAGCAGTACTTC. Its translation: CSARDRGAVIYEQYF.

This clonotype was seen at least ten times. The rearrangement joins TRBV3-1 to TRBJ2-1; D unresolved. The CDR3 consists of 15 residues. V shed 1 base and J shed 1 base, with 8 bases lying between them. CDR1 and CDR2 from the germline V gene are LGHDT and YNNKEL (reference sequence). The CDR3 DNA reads TGTGCCAGCAGCCAAGTCTCCGCTTCCTACAATGAGCAGTTCTTC. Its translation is CASSQVSASYNEQFF.

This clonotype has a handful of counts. DNA of the CDR3: TGCAGCGTAGGACAGAACTCCTACGAGCAGTACTTC. Its protein product is CSVGQNSYEQYF. The rearrangement joins TRBV29-1 to TRBJ2-7, with D maybe TRBD1 (6 bases). V lost 6 bases and J 0 bases, leaving 9 bases between the germline ends. Per the germline V gene, CDR1 is SQVTM and CDR2 is ANQGSEA. CDR3 length: 12 amino acids.

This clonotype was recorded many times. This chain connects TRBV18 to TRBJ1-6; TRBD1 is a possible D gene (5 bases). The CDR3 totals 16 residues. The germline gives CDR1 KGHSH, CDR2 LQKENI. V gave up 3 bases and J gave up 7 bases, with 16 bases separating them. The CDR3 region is CASSPIFEGNNSPLHF. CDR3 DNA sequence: TGTGCCAGCTCACCGATCTTTGAGGGGAACAATTCACCCCTCCACTTT.

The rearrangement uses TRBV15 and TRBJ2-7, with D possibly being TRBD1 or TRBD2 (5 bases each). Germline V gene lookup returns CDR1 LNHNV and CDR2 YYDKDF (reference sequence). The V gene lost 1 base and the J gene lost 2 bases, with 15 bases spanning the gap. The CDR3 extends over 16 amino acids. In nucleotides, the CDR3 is TGTGCCACCAGCAGAGTTCCGGGGACGAGACCCTACGAGCAGTACTTC. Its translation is CATSRVPGTRPYEQYF. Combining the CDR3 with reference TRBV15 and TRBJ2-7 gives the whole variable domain DAMVIQNPRYQVTQFGKPVTLSCSQTLNHNVMYWYQQKSSQAPKLLFHYYDKDFNNEADTPDNFQSRRPNTSFCFLDIRSPGLGDTAMYLCATSRVPGTRPYEQYFGPGTRLTVT.

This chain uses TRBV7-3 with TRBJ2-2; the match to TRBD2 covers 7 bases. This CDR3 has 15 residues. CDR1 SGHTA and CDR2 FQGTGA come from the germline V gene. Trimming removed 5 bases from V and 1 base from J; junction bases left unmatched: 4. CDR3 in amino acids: CASSGLGENTGELFF. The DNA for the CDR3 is TGTGCCAGCAGCGGACTAGGGGAGAACACCGGGGAGCTGTTTTTT.

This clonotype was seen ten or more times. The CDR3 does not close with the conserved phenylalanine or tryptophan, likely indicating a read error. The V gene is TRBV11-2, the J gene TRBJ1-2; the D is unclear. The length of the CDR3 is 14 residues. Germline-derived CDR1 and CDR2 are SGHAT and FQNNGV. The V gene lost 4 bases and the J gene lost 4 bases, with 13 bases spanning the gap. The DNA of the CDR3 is TGTGCCAGCAGCTCCGATTTGGGGTTCTATGGCTACACCCTC. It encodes CASSSDLGFYGYTL.

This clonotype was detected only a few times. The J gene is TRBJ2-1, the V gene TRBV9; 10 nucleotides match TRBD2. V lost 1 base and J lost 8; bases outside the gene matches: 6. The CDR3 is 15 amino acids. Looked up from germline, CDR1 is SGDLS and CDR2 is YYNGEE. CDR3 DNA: TGTGCCAGCAGCGTAACGGCTAGCGGGAGTGATGAGCAGTTCTTC. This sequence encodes CASSVTASGSDEQFF.

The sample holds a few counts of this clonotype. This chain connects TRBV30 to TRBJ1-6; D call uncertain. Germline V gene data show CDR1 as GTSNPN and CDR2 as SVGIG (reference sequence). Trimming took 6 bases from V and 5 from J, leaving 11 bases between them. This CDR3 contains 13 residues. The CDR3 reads CACRSFDNSPLHF. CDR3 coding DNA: TGTGCCTGTCGGAGTTTCGATAATTCACCCCTCCACTTT. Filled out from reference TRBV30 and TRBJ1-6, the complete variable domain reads SQTIHQWPATLVQPVGSPLSLECTVEGTSNPNLYWYRQAAGRGLQLLFYSVGIGQISSEVPQNLSASRPQDRQFILSSKKLLLSDSGFYLCACRSFDNSPLHFGNGTRLTVT.

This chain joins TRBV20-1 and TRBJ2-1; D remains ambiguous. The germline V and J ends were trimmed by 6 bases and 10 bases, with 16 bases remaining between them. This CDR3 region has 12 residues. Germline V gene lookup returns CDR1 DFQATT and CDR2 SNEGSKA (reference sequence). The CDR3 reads CSAHKPLREQFF. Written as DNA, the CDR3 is TGCAGTGCCCATAAACCCTTGCGCGAGCAGTTCTTC.

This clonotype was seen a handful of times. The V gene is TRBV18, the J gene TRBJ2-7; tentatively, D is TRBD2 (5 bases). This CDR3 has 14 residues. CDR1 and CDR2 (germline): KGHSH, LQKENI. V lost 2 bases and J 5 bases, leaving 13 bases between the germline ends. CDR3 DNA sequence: TGTGCCAGCTCACCAGGGGTAAAGGAGGACGAGCAGTACTTC. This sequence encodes CASSPGVKEDEQYF.